This T cell receptor (beta chain) derives from a study of blood T cell repertoires in COVID-19. Looking at the study overall: Samples representing acute and convalescent COVID-19 were sourced from the United States, Italy and Spain.

Participant age was roughly 18 to 95 years, and participants resided in about two dozen US areas. Clinical history as reported by participants underpinned cohort assignment. The V gene end was trimmed by 3 bases and the J gene end by 7 bases; junction bases not matched to a gene: 1. The germline gives CDR1 MDHEN, CDR2 SYDVKM. The CDR3 is 12 residues long. Clones were sequenced by immunoSEQ multiplex PCR, and TCRdb holds only the in-frame ones, with some missing. The table has 250,000 or so clones, around 90% seen once. Sequences were obtained from PBMCs or T cells enriched from blood (not recorded which). This TCR came from a woman aged 40 to 50 who had been exposed to COVID-19. The chain employs TRBV28 and TRBJ2-7; 9 positions agree with TRBD1. This chain's CDR3 is CASSLTGGEQYF. CDR3 nucleotides: TGTGCCAGCAGTTTGACAGGGGGTGAGCAGTACTTC.